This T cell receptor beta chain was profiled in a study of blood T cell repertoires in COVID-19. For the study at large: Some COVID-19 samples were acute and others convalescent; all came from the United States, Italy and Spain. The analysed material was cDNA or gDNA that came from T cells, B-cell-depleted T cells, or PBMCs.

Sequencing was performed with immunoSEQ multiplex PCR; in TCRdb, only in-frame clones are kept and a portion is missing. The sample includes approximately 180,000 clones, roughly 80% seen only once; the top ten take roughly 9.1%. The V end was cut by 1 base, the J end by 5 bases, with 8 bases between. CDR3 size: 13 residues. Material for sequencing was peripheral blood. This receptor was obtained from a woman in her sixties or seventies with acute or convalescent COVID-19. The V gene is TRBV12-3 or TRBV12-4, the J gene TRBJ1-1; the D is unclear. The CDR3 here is CASSLDARTEAFF. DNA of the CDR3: TGTGCCAGCAGTTTAGATGCCCGGACTGAAGCTTTCTTT.